This T cell receptor (beta chain) is from a study of read filtering for tumor transcriptome and immune sequencing (dated by TCRdb to about 2020). The study in broad terms: Of the patients in the cohort, 16 to 20 were male and fewer than 15 were female, and their mean age was approximately 70 years, with a range of roughly 47 to 80. Under revised international staging, roughly 8 patients fell into R-ISS I, 15 or so into R-ISS II and 6 or 7 into R-ISS III. Per sample, about 3.5 to 11 million TCR-region mapped reads were obtained with IR-seq, compared with only roughly 85 to 1273 with RNA-seq. After DNase treatment, whole-transcriptome libraries were prepared using the TruSeq RNA Access Library Prep Kit. One of the main goals was to work out a read-filtering strategy for immune repertoire data, in particular whether clonotypes backed by only a single read should be removed. TCR repertoires obtained by targeted immune repertoire sequencing and by bulk whole-transcriptome sequencing performed on the same bone marrow samples were compared.

Inclusive of the bounding cysteine and phenylalanine, the CDR3 is 13 residues long. Solely the CDR3 DNA is kept, with 39 bases framed from the first base. The germline V gene yields SGHTA for CDR1 and FQGNSA for CDR2. The V and J ends are trimmed by 2 bases and 7 bases, leaving 9 bases between them. TCR libraries were constructed from 400 ng RNA using the Immunoverse kit, and molecular barcoded adaptors covering alpha/delta and beta/gamma chains were employed. TCR library preparation used the same RNA that was used for transcriptome sequencing. Sequencing of TCR libraries was carried out on an Illumina HiSeq 4000 with 2 x 150 cycles. For the original study's pipeline: Using MiXCR, which included quality filtering and error correction, TCR reads were aligned to human V, D, J and C references and then assembled into CDR3 clonotypes. The tcR package in R was used to analyze clonotype counts and gene usage diversity. For inspection of raw mapping reads, RNA-seq reads were mapped by STAR aligner version 2.5.3a onto GRCh37 of the human genome. To test how sequencing depth affected the clonotypes detected, IR-seq fastq files were randomly downsampled with Seqtk 1.3. In-frame beta chains were kept once TCRdb had trimmed the public reads at Q25 with fastp and called clones with MiXCR. Each entry merges the rows of one CDR3 protein and shows their most common DNA and genes. The V and J calls were determined by TCRdb, not by the authors. Within this sample are some 43,000 distinct CDR3 sequences, with 10% to 15% of them counted one time only. The ten most abundant clones make up roughly 31% of the sample.

Each patient had bone marrow sampled at the time of active disease. Bone marrow mononuclear cells were isolated by Ficoll-Hypaque density gradient centrifugation. Myeloma plasma cells were removed and CD138-negative cells were collected by negative selection after labeling with CD138 magnetic microbeads on a MACS separator. Flow cytometry on an Attune NxT with CD138 antibodies was used to check the purity of the isolated cells. Total RNA was extracted using TRIzol reagent and was quantified on a NanoDrop spectrophotometer. For each patient, paired RNA-seq and IR-seq were run on the CD138-negative bone marrow sample from that patient. This clonotype was counted many times. Its antigen target is currently unknown. The input lacks base qualities; no much larger clone sits a single base away. The paper's findings and limits, for the study overall: Clonotypes were captured by IR-seq at much higher depth and more reliably than by RNA-seq, and smaller IR-seq throughput was sufficient for identification of most shared clonotypes. Single-read clonotypes made up roughly 80% of clonotypes but roughly 3.2% of total reads in IR-seq, and over 60% of clonotypes and approximately 47% of reads in RNA-seq. Removing single-read clonotypes increased the correlation between IR-seq and RNA-seq shared clonotype proportions. Rather than purified T cells, the sorted CD138-negative fraction was a mixed bone marrow immune population.

Here the chain combines TRBV7-2 and TRBJ2-1; the D gene is unclear. The receptor was derived from a donor aged 40 or over with multiple myeloma. Sequenced material: a population of CD138-negative cells sorted from bone marrow. The cell subset or site label of this sample denotes: bone marrow mononuclear cells depleted of CD138+ plasma/myeloma cells by negative magnetic selection. Here the CDR3 is given as CASSLQQINEQFF. The nucleotides read TGTGCCAGCAGCTTACAACAAATAAATGAGCAGTTCTTC.